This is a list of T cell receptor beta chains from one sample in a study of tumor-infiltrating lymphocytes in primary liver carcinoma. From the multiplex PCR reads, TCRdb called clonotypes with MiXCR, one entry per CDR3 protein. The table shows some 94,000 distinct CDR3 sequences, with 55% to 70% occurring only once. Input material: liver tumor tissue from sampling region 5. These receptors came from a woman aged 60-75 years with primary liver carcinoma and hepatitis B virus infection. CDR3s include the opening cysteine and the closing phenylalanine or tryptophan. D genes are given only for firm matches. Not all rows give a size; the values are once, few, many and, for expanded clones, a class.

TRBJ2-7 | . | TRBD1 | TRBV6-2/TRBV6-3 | TGTGCCGGCGGTACGACCCCGACAGGGGGCTACGAGCAGTATTTC | CAGGTTPTGGYEQYF
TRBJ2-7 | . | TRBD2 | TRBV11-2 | TGTGCCAGCAGCTTTCAGCCTGGGGGGGAGCGGTACTTC | CASSFQPGGERYF
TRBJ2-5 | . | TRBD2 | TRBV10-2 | TGCGCCAGCAGTGAGGGACTAGCGGGAGGAGGCCAAGAAACCCAGCACTTC | CASSEGLAGGGQETQHF
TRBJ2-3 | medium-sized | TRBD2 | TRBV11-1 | TGTGCCAGCAGCTCCGGGTCGGGGGGTACGCAGTATTTT | CASSSGSGGTQYF
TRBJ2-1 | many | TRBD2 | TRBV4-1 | TGCGCCAGCAGCCAAGGGGCAGCGGGAGGCCCTTACAATGAGCAGTTCTTC | CASSQGAAGGPYNEQFF
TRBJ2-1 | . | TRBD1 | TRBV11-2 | TGTGCCAGCAGCTTACCACCGGGACAGAGATTCTTCAATGAGCATTTCTTC | CASSLPPGQRFFNEHFF
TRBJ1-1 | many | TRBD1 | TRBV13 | TGTGCCAGCAGCACTACAGGGGTTGCCGAAGCTTTCTTT | CASSTTGVAEAFF
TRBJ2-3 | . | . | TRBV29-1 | TGCAGCGTTGGGCAAAGCCCGGACGGAAGCCTTGTAGATACGCAGTATTTT | CSVGQSPDGSLVDTQYF
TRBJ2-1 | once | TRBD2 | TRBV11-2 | TGTGCCATCAGCTCCCCCAAGACTAGCGGGAGTTCTTTAGAGCAATTCTTC | CAISSPKTSGSSLEQFF
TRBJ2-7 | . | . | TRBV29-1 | TGCAGTATTGAAACTGGTAGCTCCTACGAGCAGTACTTT | CSIETGSSYEQYF
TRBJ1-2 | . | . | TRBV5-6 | TGTGCCAGCAGCTTGGCCAAGGTATGGGGCCATGGTTACACCTTC | CASSLAKVWGHGYTF
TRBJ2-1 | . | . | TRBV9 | TGTGCCAGCAGCGTAGGGAGGGGGGGGAATGAGCAGTTCTTC | CASSVGRGGNEQFF
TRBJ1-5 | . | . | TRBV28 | TGTACCAGCAGTAACCCTAATCAGCCCCATCATTTT | CTSSNPNQPHHF
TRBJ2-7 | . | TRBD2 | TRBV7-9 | TGTGCCAGCAGCCTCGGGACTAGCGGGACCCGGTGGGGATACAAGCAGTACTTC | CASSLGTSGTRWGYKQYF
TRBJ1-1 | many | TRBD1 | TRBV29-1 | TGCAGCGTTCCGACAGGGATCACTGAAGCTTTCTTT | CSVPTGITEAFF
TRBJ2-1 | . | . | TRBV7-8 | TGTGCCAGCAGCCTAGCCCGACCAGCTCTCAATGAGCAGTTCTTC | CASSLARPALNEQFF
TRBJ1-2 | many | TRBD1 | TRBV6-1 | TGTGCCAGCAGCCGCGACAGGGGTGGAGGCTACACCTTC | CASSRDRGGGYTF